The 4 T cell receptor beta chains in this list originate from one sample, sequenced in a study of blood T cell repertoires in COVID-19 (dated by TCRdb to the early 2020s). The library relied on the immunoSEQ multiplex PCR assay. The table comes from immuneACCESS by way of TCRdb, which keeps in-frame sequences with V and J called. Part of the clones is missing from these tables; in studies checked, under half for an unresolved V gene and the rest for unknown reasons. The sample table contains 350,000 to 450,000 clones; only one count was recorded for 70% to 90% of them. The top ten clonotypes cover about 1.4% of the sample. Sequenced sample: peripheral blood. All receptors come from a woman aged 35 to 49 with COVID-19, enrolled during active disease.

The gene calls are TRBV19 and TRBJ2-1, with 13 positions matching TRBD2. V lost 5 bases and J lost 6; bases outside the gene matches: 4. The CDR3 extends over 15 amino acids. Germline values: CDR1 LNHDA, CDR2 SQIVND (reference sequence). CDR3 in amino acids: CASSVGLAGVNEQFF. The CDR3, as DNA: TGTGCCAGTAGTGTTGGACTAGCGGGAGTCAATGAGCAGTTCTTC.

The genes are TRBV28 and TRBJ2-5; tentatively, D is TRBD1 (6 bases). CDR1 and CDR2 from the germline V gene are MDHEN and SYDVKM. V was shortened by 3 bases and J by 1 base, with 12 bases between the two germline ends. The CDR3 length is 15 residues. The CDR3, as DNA: TGTGCCAGCAGTTTTGGGGACACCCTCCAAGAGACCCAGTACTTC. As protein: CASSFGDTLQETQYF.

Notes on this clone: Other DNA sequences in this specimen translate into the identical CDR3. The genes are TRBV6-1 and TRBJ2-7; D unresolved. V gave up 3 bases and J gave up 1 base, with 4 bases separating them. CDR3 length equals 12 residues. Germline CDR1 reads MNHNS; CDR2 reads SASEGT. The CDR3 loop reads CASSDPSYEQYF. CDR3 in DNA: TGTGCCAGCAGTGATCCTTCCTACGAGCAGTACTTC.

This rearrangement joins TRBV30 to TRBJ1-1; no clear D gene. The CDR3 consists of 13 residues. V gave up 3 bases and J gave up 0 bases, with 8 bases separating them. Germline V CDR1 and CDR2: GTSNPN, SVGIG (reference sequence). The CDR3 is CAWSPFLNTEAFF. CDR3 DNA sequence: TGTGCCTGGAGCCCTTTCTTGAACACTGAAGCTTTCTTT.